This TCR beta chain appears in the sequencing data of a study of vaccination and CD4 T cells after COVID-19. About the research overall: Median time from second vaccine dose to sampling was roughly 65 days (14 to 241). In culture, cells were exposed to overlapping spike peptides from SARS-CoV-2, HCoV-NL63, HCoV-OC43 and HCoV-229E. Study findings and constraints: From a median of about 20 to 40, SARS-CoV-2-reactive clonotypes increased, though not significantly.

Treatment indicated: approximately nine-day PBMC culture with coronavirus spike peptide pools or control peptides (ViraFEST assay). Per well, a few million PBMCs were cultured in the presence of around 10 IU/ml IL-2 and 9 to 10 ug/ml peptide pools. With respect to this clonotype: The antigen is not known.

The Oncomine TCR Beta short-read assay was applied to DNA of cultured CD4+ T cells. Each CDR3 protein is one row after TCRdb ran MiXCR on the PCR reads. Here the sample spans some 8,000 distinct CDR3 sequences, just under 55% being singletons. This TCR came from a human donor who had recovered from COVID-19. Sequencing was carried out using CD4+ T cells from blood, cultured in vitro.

This chain's CDR3 is CASSLRQYNEQFF. CDR3 bases: TGTGCCAGCAGTTTAAGACAGTACAATGAGCAGTTCTTC. V usage is TRBV12-3 or TRBV12-4 and J usage is TRBJ2-1; a possible D gene is TRBD1 (5 bases). Trimming cost V 2 bases and J 4 bases, with 6 bases left between them. CDR3 length equals 13 residues.